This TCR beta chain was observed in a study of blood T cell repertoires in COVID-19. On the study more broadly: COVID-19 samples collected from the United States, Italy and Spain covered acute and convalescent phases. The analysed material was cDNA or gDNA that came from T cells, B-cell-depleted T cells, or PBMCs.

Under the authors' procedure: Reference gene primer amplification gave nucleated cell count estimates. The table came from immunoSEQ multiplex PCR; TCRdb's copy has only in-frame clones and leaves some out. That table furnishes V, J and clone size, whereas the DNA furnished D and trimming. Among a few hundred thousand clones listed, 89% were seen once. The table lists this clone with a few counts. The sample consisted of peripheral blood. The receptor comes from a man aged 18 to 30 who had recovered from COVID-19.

Here the CDR3 reads CASRAGGLSNEQFF. The CDR3 bases are TGTGCCAGCAGAGCGGGAGGGCTAAGCAATGAGCAGTTCTTC. This chain joins TRBV2 and TRBJ2-1; 10 nucleotides match TRBD2. V trimming: 6 bases; J trimming: 6 bases; junction bases outside the gene matches: 5. The CDR3 extends over 14 amino acids. Germline CDR1 reads SNHLY; CDR2 reads FYNNEI.